The 14 T cell receptor beta chains given below trace back to one sample, sequenced in a study of neoadjuvant anti-PD-1 for oral cavity cancer. Produced via immunoSEQ multiplex PCR; TCRdb's table is partial and in-frame only. This sample has 11,000 to 15,000 clones; roughly 73% occur once, and the top ten carry less than 3.5%. The sample in question was PBMCs, obtained before nivolumab (anti-PD-1) treatment. All receptors derive from a person between 35 and 79 years old with oral cavity squamous cell carcinoma.

The chain recombines TRBV12-2 with TRBJ1-4; TRBD1, as called in the table, went unchecked against the DNA. TRBV12-2 is classified as a pseudogene. There are 15 residues in the CDR3. The chain's CDR3 is CASRLVPGLDEKLFF. The CDR3 DNA follows: TGTGCAAGTCGCTTAGTCCCAGGGCTGGATGAAAAACTGTTTTTT.

This chain uses TRBV9 with TRBJ1-2; no reliable D call. The germline V and J ends were trimmed by 5 bases and 8 bases, with 19 bases remaining between them. This CDR3 comprises 14 residues. Per germline, CDR1 SGDLS and CDR2 YYNGEE. CDR3 amino acids: CASSQEDSTEGYTF. The CDR3 DNA reads TGTGCCAGCAGTCAAGAGGACTCTACGGAGGGCTACACCTTC.

This clone occurred once. The germline gene is not matched at one end of the junction; a read error may be the cause. This chain links TRBV7-2 with TRBJ2-1; possibly TRBD2 for D (6 bases). The length of the CDR3 is 14 residues. Germline CDR1 is SGHTA and CDR2 is FQGNSA. The CDR3 region is CASRRGLGYTEQFF. CDR3 bases: TGTGCCAGCAGAAGGGGACTGGGGTACACTGAGCAGTTCTTC.

The chain carries TRBV11-1 and TRBJ2-7; 14 positions agree with TRBD2. Germline V gene data show CDR1 as SGHAT and CDR2 as FQDESV (reference sequence). The CDR3 loop spans 18 amino acids. J was trimmed by 4 bases and V by 5 bases; bases with no gene match: 13. CDR3 sequence: CASSTGTSGGYVPYEQYF. CDR3 in DNA: TGTGCCAGCAGCACCGGGACTAGCGGGGGTTATGTACCGTACGAGCAGTACTTC. The full variable domain, in which reference TRBV11-1 and TRBJ2-7 provide the parts outside the CDR3, is EAEVAQSPRYKITEKSQAVAFWCDPISGHATLYWYRQILGQGPELLVQFQDESVVDDSQLPKDRFSAERLKGVDSTLKIQPAELGDSAMYLCASSTGTSGGYVPYEQYFGPGTRLTVT.

The V call is TRBV19, the J call TRBJ1-1; D is unclear. The CDR3 is 11 amino acids. The germline gives CDR1 LNHDA, CDR2 SQIVND (reference sequence). V dropped 9 bases and J dropped 3 bases, with 8 bases sitting between them. CDR3 nucleotides: TGTGCCAGCCGAGGGTACACTGAAGCTTTCTTT. This gives the protein CASRGYTEAFF.

In DNA form, the CDR3 reads TGTGCCATCAGTGACCCTGACAGATATGGCTACACCTTC. Translated: CAISDPDRYGYTF. The chain joins TRBV10-3 to TRBJ1-2; D might be TRBD1 (5 bases). The germline V gene encodes CDR1 ENHRY and CDR2 SYGVKD. The CDR3 length is 13 residues. Trimming stripped 3 bases from V and 5 bases from J, with 10 bases between.

This clone was seen more than once but under ten times. This rearrangement joins TRBV2 to TRBJ1-5; D might be TRBD1 (5 bases). Looked up from germline, CDR1 is SNHLY and CDR2 is FYNNEI. V dropped 9 bases and J dropped 5 bases, with 17 bases sitting between them. CDR3 length: 14 amino acids. CDR3 in amino acids: CASAGPILYQPQHF. The CDR3 nucleotides read TGTGCCAGTGCGGGGCCGATATTATATCAGCCCCAGCATTTT.

The V call is TRBV30, the J call TRBJ2-7; no clear D. CDR1 and CDR2 from the germline V gene are GTSNPN and SVGIG (reference sequence). Trimming removed 4 bases from V and 0 bases from J, with 10 bases in between. This CDR3 comprises 13 residues. CDR3 region: CAWKVTSSYEQYF. The DNA of the CDR3 is TGTGCCTGGAAAGTCACAAGCTCCTACGAGCAGTACTTC.

This chain connects TRBV2 to TRBJ1-1; 9 bases map to TRBD1. Germline V gene data show CDR1 as SNHLY and CDR2 as FYNNEI. There are 13 residues in the CDR3. V gave up 6 bases and J gave up 4 bases; unmatched junction bases: 3. The CDR3 spells CASRATGGTEAFF. In nucleotides, the CDR3 is TGTGCCAGCAGGGCGACAGGGGGCACTGAAGCTTTCTTT.

This clone turned up a few times. J is TRBJ1-2 and V is TRBV13; 8 positions agree with TRBD1. Germline V gene sequence: CDR1 PRHDT, CDR2 FYEKMQ (reference sequence). With 6 bases clipped from V and 7 bases from J, the junction kept 10 bases outside the gene matches. This CDR3 has 14 amino acids. Written as DNA, the CDR3 is TGTGCCAGCAGTCTGATCCAGGGGGCTGGTGGCTACACCTTC. This codes for CASSLIQGAGGYTF. The full variable domain, rest sourced from reference TRBV13 and TRBJ1-2, is AAGVIQSPRHLIKEKRETATLKCYPIPRHDTVYWYQQGPGQDPQFLISFYEKMQSDKGSIPDRFSAQQFSDYHSELNMSSLELGDSALYFCASSLIQGAGGYTFGSGTRLTVV.

The chain has TRBV4-1 and TRBJ2-5; 12 bases line up with TRBD2. Germline CDR1 MGHRA, CDR2 YSYEKL. Trimming at V came to 4 bases and at J to 5 bases, leaving 11 bases not matched to a gene. The CDR3 totals 17 residues. The CDR3 is CASSPGGLAGWGETQYF. CDR3 bases: TGCGCCAGCAGCCCAGGAGGACTAGCGGGGTGGGGGGAGACCCAGTACTTC.

The CDR3 reads CASSWTGQFPYNEQFF. CDR3 in DNA: TGTGCCAGCAGTTGGACGGGGCAGTTTCCCTACAATGAGCAGTTCTTC. The chain carries TRBV6-6 and TRBJ2-1; D tentatively fits TRBD1 or TRBD2 (5 bases each). V was clipped by 4 bases and J by 2 bases, with 15 bases between them. Germline CDR1 reads MNHNY; CDR2 reads SVGAGI (reference sequence). The CDR3 contains 16 residues.

This clone was observed a few times. The chain combines TRBV7-9 with TRBJ1-3; no firm D call. Germline V CDR1 and CDR2: SEHNR, FQNEAQ (reference sequence). V lost 5 bases and J 0 bases, leaving 14 bases between the germline ends. This CDR3 region has 16 residues. The CDR3 bases are TGTGCCAGCAGCCCCCGGAGAAGTCACTCTGGAAACACCATATATTTT. It specifies CASSPRRSHSGNTIYF.

The sample holds one count of this clone. V gene TRBV7-9 combines with J gene TRBJ1-1, with a tentative D call TRBD1 (5 bases). Trimming took 1 base from V and 5 from J, leaving 17 bases between them. Germline values: CDR1 SEHNR, CDR2 FQNEAQ (reference sequence). There are 16 residues in the CDR3. The CDR3 nucleotides are TGTGCCAGCAGCTTAGGAGGTGTGCAGGGAAGGACTGAAGCTTTCTTT. It specifies CASSLGGVQGRTEAFF. The entire variable domain, with the rest obtained from reference TRBV7-9 and TRBJ1-1, is as follows: DTGVSQNPRHKITKRGQNVTFRCDPISEHNRLYWYRQTLGQGPEFLTYFQNEAQLEKSRLLSDRFSAERPKGSFSTLEIQRTEQGDSAMYLCASSLGGVQGRTEAFFGQGTRLTVV.